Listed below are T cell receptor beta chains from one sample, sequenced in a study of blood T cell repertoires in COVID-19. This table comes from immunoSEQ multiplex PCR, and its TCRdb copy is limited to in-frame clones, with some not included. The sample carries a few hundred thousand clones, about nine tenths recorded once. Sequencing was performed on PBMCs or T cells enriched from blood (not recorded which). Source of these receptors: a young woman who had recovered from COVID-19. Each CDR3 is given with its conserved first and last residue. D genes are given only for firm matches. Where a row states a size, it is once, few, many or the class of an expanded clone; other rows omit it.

CDR3nt: TGTGCCTGGATTATAGACAGGACGAGTGAGCAGTTCTTC
CDR3aa: CAWIIDRTSEQFF
v_gene: TRBV30
abundance: once
j_gene: TRBJ2-1
d_gene: .

CDR3nt: TGTGCCACCAAGATCTATCGGGGGGAAAAACTGTTTTTT
CDR3aa: CATKIYRGEKLFF
v_gene: TRBV24-1
abundance: .
j_gene: TRBJ1-4
d_gene: .

CDR3nt: TGTGCCAGCAGCCGGGGGGGCGGCTACACCTTC
CDR3aa: CASSRGGGYTF
v_gene: TRBV2
abundance: .
j_gene: TRBJ1-2
d_gene: .

CDR3nt: TGTGCCACCAGCAGGGACAGGGGGCCGGGAAACACCATATATTTT
CDR3aa: CATSRDRGPGNTIYF
v_gene: TRBV15
abundance: .
j_gene: TRBJ1-3
d_gene: TRBD1

CDR3nt: TGTGCCACCCTAGGGACAGTCTATGGCTACACCTTC
CDR3aa: CATLGTVYGYTF
v_gene: TRBV6-5
abundance: .
j_gene: TRBJ1-2
d_gene: TRBD1

CDR3nt: TGTGCCAGCAGCGCCTGGCCCGGGGGGAACAATCAGCCCCAGCATTTT
CDR3aa: CASSAWPGGNNQPQHF
v_gene: TRBV7-9
abundance: .
j_gene: TRBJ1-5
d_gene: .

CDR3nt: TGTGCCAGTGGCCAATGGCGGGGGGCTGGCACCGGGGAGCTGTTTTTT
CDR3aa: CASGQWRGAGTGELFF
v_gene: TRBV19
abundance: .
j_gene: TRBJ2-2
d_gene: TRBD2

CDR3nt: TGCAGCGTTGTCAGGGGATGGACAGATACGCAGTATTTT
CDR3aa: CSVVRGWTDTQYF
v_gene: TRBV29-1
abundance: .
j_gene: TRBJ2-3
d_gene: .

CDR3nt: TGTGCCAGTTTAGGACAGGGGGTGACTGAAGCTTTCTTT
CDR3aa: CASLGQGVTEAFF
v_gene: TRBV19
abundance: .
j_gene: TRBJ1-1
d_gene: TRBD1

CDR3nt: TGTGCCAGCAGAAAGACAGGGGGGAACACCATATATTTT
CDR3aa: CASRKTGGNTIYF
v_gene: TRBV25-1
abundance: .
j_gene: TRBJ1-3
d_gene: TRBD1

CDR3nt: TGTGCCAGTAGTCCGAGACGGGAAAGCAATCAGCCCCAGCATTTT
CDR3aa: CASSPRRESNQPQHF
v_gene: TRBV19
abundance: .
j_gene: TRBJ1-5
d_gene: .

CDR3nt: TGTGCCAGCAGCGCCGGACAGGGGACGGTGTACTTC
CDR3aa: CASSAGQGTVYF
v_gene: TRBV7-9
abundance: .
j_gene: TRBJ2-7
d_gene: TRBD1

CDR3nt: TGCGCCAGCAGCCAAGGAATTGGGGCCCAAAACACTGAAGCTTTCTTT
CDR3aa: CASSQGIGAQNTEAFF
v_gene: TRBV4-1
abundance: .
j_gene: TRBJ1-1
d_gene: .

CDR3nt: TGTGCCAGCAGTGGGACAGGGGGCGGGTCACCCCTCCACTTT
CDR3aa: CASSGTGGGSPLHF
v_gene: TRBV2
abundance: .
j_gene: TRBJ1-6
d_gene: TRBD1

CDR3nt: TGTGCCAGCTCACCCAACACGGGTCTCGTGGAAGCTTTCTTT
CDR3aa: CASSPNTGLVEAFF
v_gene: TRBV18
abundance: .
j_gene: TRBJ1-1
d_gene: .

CDR3nt: TGTGCCAGTACCCCGAATAGAGGGTTGAATGGCTACACCTTC
CDR3aa: CASTPNRGLNGYTF
v_gene: TRBV19
abundance: .
j_gene: TRBJ1-2
d_gene: .

CDR3nt: TGTGCCAGCAGTTTATCTTTATACGAGCAGTACTTC
CDR3aa: CASSLSLYEQYF
v_gene: TRBV27
abundance: .
j_gene: TRBJ2-7
d_gene: .

CDR3nt: TGTGCCAGCAGTGTTTGGACAGGGGAAGGGACCCAGTACTTC
CDR3aa: CASSVWTGEGTQYF
v_gene: TRBV2
abundance: .
j_gene: TRBJ2-5
d_gene: TRBD1

CDR3nt: TGTGCCAGTAGTCGGGATGTGGCGGAGACCCAGTACTTC
CDR3aa: CASSRDVAETQYF
v_gene: TRBV19
abundance: once
j_gene: TRBJ2-5
d_gene: .

CDR3nt: TGTGCCAGTAGTCCGGGACACCGCTCTGGAAACACCATATATTTT
CDR3aa: CASSPGHRSGNTIYF
v_gene: TRBV19
abundance: .
j_gene: TRBJ1-3
d_gene: .

CDR3nt: TGTGCCACCAGCAGAGTTACGAGGGCAGGATCACCCCTCCACTTT
CDR3aa: CATSRVTRAGSPLHF
v_gene: TRBV15
abundance: .
j_gene: TRBJ1-6
d_gene: .

CDR3nt: TGTGCCTGGAGTGTAGTGGGGCCCACCTACGAGCAGTACTTC
CDR3aa: CAWSVVGPTYEQYF
v_gene: TRBV30
abundance: few
j_gene: TRBJ2-7
d_gene: .

CDR3nt: TGTGCCAGCAGTTGGGCACCCCAGGGGACAGATACGCAGTATTTT
CDR3aa: CASSWAPQGTDTQYF
v_gene: TRBV28
abundance: .
j_gene: TRBJ2-3
d_gene: .

CDR3nt: TGCGCCAGCAGCCAAGATGGCAAAATAGGGGGAATCCACTACGAGCAGTACTTC
CDR3aa: CASSQDGKIGGIHYEQYF
v_gene: TRBV4-3
abundance: .
j_gene: TRBJ2-7
d_gene: .

CDR3nt: TGTGCCAGTCGACCGGGACAGGGGGGTCAGCCCCAGCATTTT
CDR3aa: CASRPGQGGQPQHF
v_gene: TRBV27
abundance: once
j_gene: TRBJ1-5
d_gene: TRBD1

CDR3nt: TGTGCCAGCAGCGTAGGGGGATGGCGGGCAGTCAATCAGCCCCAGCATTTT
CDR3aa: CASSVGGWRAVNQPQHF
v_gene: TRBV9
abundance: .
j_gene: TRBJ1-5
d_gene: .

CDR3nt: TGCGCCAGCAGCTCGACTAGCGGGAGAGATACGCAGTATTTT
CDR3aa: CASSSTSGRDTQYF
v_gene: TRBV5-1
abundance: .
j_gene: TRBJ2-3
d_gene: TRBD2

CDR3nt: TGTGCCAGCAGCGCAAGGACAGCTAGCAATCAGCCCCAGCATTTT
CDR3aa: CASSARTASNQPQHF
v_gene: TRBV6-5
abundance: .
j_gene: TRBJ1-5
d_gene: .

CDR3nt: TGTGCCAGCAGCTTACTGGGACTACAAGAGACCCAGTACTTC
CDR3aa: CASSLLGLQETQYF
v_gene: TRBV7-3
abundance: .
j_gene: TRBJ2-5
d_gene: TRBD2

CDR3nt: TGCGCCAGCAGCTATGCCGGAGGGGAGGAGCAGTACTTC
CDR3aa: CASSYAGGEEQYF
v_gene: TRBV5-1
abundance: once
j_gene: TRBJ2-7
d_gene: .

CDR3nt: TGCAGCGTTGAAGATCGGAAGCGAAACCAAGAGACCCAGTACTTC
CDR3aa: CSVEDRKRNQETQYF
v_gene: TRBV29-1
abundance: .
j_gene: TRBJ2-5
d_gene: .

CDR3nt: TGCGCCAGCAGCTCATGGACTAGCGGCACAGATACGCAGTATTTT
CDR3aa: CASSSWTSGTDTQYF
v_gene: TRBV5-1
abundance: .
j_gene: TRBJ2-3
d_gene: TRBD2

CDR3nt: TGTGCCAGCAGCCGGGGGGACACTCTCAATGAGCAGTTCTTC
CDR3aa: CASSRGDTLNEQFF
v_gene: TRBV5-4
abundance: few
j_gene: TRBJ2-1
d_gene: .

CDR3nt: TGTGCCAGCAGTATTAGTCCAGGGGCCCACACTGAAGCTTTCTTT
CDR3aa: CASSISPGAHTEAFF
v_gene: TRBV2
abundance: .
j_gene: TRBJ1-1
d_gene: .

CDR3nt: TGTGCCAGCAGCCAAGATATCCAGCGGGGGACCTACACCGGGGAGCTGTTTTTT
CDR3aa: CASSQDIQRGTYTGELFF
v_gene: TRBV4-2
abundance: once
j_gene: TRBJ2-2
d_gene: TRBD2

CDR3nt: TGTGCCAGCAGCTTATCGATGGGCGACTCTGGAAACACCATATATTTT
CDR3aa: CASSLSMGDSGNTIYF
v_gene: TRBV7-2
abundance: .
j_gene: TRBJ1-3
d_gene: .

CDR3nt: TGCGCCAGCAGCTTTTGGGAGTCTTCCTCTCATGAGCAGTTCTTC
CDR3aa: CASSFWESSSHEQFF
v_gene: TRBV5-1
abundance: .
j_gene: TRBJ2-1
d_gene: .

CDR3nt: TGCGCCAGCAGCCCCGGGACAGGGGATTATCAGCCCCAGCATTTT
CDR3aa: CASSPGTGDYQPQHF
v_gene: TRBV5-1
abundance: once
j_gene: TRBJ1-5
d_gene: TRBD1

CDR3nt: TGCGCCAGCAGCTTGGTCAGCGGGACCCGGTTTCCCCCAGAGACCCAGTACTTC
CDR3aa: CASSLVSGTRFPPETQYF
v_gene: TRBV5-1
abundance: once
j_gene: TRBJ2-5
d_gene: TRBD2

CDR3nt: TGCAGTGCAAAGAGAGAGTATGAAGCTTTCTTT
CDR3aa: CSAKREYEAFF
v_gene: TRBV20-1
abundance: .
j_gene: TRBJ1-1
d_gene: .

CDR3nt: TGCGCCAGCAGCCAAGGATGGGGCAGGGAGGATGGCTACACCTTC
CDR3aa: CASSQGWGREDGYTF
v_gene: TRBV4-1
abundance: .
j_gene: TRBJ1-2
d_gene: .

CDR3nt: TGTGCCAGCAGGGCAGGTGTAGGAGGCTACACCTTC
CDR3aa: CASRAGVGGYTF
v_gene: TRBV6-5
abundance: .
j_gene: TRBJ1-2
d_gene: .

CDR3nt: TGTGCCAGCAGCTTAACAGGAGTGGGCACAGATACGCAGTATTTT
CDR3aa: CASSLTGVGTDTQYF
v_gene: TRBV7-3
abundance: .
j_gene: TRBJ2-3
d_gene: .

CDR3nt: TGTGCCAGCAGCTTTGGGACTAGCGGGGGGGACACCGGGGAGCTGTTTTTT
CDR3aa: CASSFGTSGGDTGELFF
v_gene: TRBV5-4
abundance: .
j_gene: TRBJ2-2
d_gene: TRBD2

CDR3nt: TGTGCCAGCAGCCCTAGGGGCGGGGAGCTGTTTTTT
CDR3aa: CASSPRGGELFF
v_gene: TRBV7-2
abundance: .
j_gene: TRBJ2-2
d_gene: .

CDR3nt: TGTGCCAGCAGCGAAGCGGGAGCTGTCACCGGGGAGCTGTTTTTT
CDR3aa: CASSEAGAVTGELFF
v_gene: TRBV6-2/TRBV6-3
abundance: .
j_gene: TRBJ2-2
d_gene: TRBD2

CDR3nt: TGTGCCAGCTCACCCTCACGGACTGAAGCTTTCTTT
CDR3aa: CASSPSRTEAFF
v_gene: TRBV18
abundance: .
j_gene: TRBJ1-1
d_gene: .

CDR3nt: TGTGCCAGCAGCTTAGTTCGCGGGTATCAGCCCCAGCATTTT
CDR3aa: CASSLVRGYQPQHF
v_gene: TRBV7-2
abundance: .
j_gene: TRBJ1-5
d_gene: .

CDR3nt: TGTGCCAGCAGTTACGGTAGCGGGAGGCAGTTCTTC
CDR3aa: CASSYGSGRQFF
v_gene: TRBV6-5
abundance: .
j_gene: TRBJ2-1
d_gene: TRBD2

CDR3nt: TGTGCCAGCAGCGGGGGACAGGTGGAAGAGACCCAGTACTTC
CDR3aa: CASSGGQVEETQYF
v_gene: TRBV5-5
abundance: .
j_gene: TRBJ2-5
d_gene: TRBD1

CDR3nt: TGTGCCACAAAATCGGACAGGTTTCCCCCTGAAGCTTTCTTT
CDR3aa: CATKSDRFPPEAFF
v_gene: TRBV19
abundance: .
j_gene: TRBJ1-1
d_gene: TRBD1

CDR3nt: TGTGCCAGCAGTCTAGACAGGGTCGTGGGGGCTTTCTTT
CDR3aa: CASSLDRVVGAFF
v_gene: TRBV12-3/TRBV12-4
abundance: .
j_gene: TRBJ1-1
d_gene: TRBD1

CDR3nt: TGCGCCAGCAGTCAATCGTTTGGAGGTGCGGAGTTCTTC
CDR3aa: CASSQSFGGAEFF
v_gene: TRBV23-1
abundance: .
j_gene: TRBJ2-1
d_gene: .